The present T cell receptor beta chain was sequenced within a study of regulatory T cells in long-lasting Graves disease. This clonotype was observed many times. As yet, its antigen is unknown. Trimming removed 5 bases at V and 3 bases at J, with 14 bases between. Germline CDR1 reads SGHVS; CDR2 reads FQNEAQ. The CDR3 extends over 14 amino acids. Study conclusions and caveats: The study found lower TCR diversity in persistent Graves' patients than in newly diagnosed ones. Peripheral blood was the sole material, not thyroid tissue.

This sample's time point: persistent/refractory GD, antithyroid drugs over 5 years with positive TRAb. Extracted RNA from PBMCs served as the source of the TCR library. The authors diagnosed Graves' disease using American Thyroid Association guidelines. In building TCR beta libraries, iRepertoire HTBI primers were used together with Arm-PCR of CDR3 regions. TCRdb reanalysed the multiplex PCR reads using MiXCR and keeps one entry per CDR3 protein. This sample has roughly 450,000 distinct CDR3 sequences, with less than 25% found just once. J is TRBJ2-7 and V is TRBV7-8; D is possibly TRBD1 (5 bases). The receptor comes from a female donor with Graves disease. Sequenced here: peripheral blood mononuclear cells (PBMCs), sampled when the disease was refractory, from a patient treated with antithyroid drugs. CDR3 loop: CASSPTWQGYEQYF. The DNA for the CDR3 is TGTGCCAGCAGCCCGACCTGGCAGGGCTACGAGCAGTACTTC.